A single sample is the source of the 5 T cell receptor beta chains below, sequenced in a study of T cells after yellow fever vaccination. One entry per CDR3 protein results from TCRdb running MiXCR on the 5' RACE reads. The repertoire holds around 350,000 distinct CDR3 sequences, 11% seen once, with 18% in the top ten. Sequenced material: PBMCs, taken on the day of the first yellow fever vaccination. The source is a man younger than 35 who received the YFV17D yellow fever vaccine.

Only a few counts were recorded for this clonotype. The V gene is TRBV4-1, the J gene TRBJ1-4; D call uncertain. V lost 1 base to trimming and J lost 0 bases, with 3 bases between them. This CDR3 has 14 residues. The germline CDR1 and CDR2 sequences are MGHRA and YSYEKL. This chain's CDR3 is CASSQVTTNEKLFF. The CDR3 DNA follows: TGCGCCAGCAGCCAAGTTACAACTAATGAAAAACTGTTTTTT.

The chain is built from TRBV6-2 or TRBV6-3 and TRBJ2-5; D might be TRBD2 (5 bases). V gave up 11 bases and J gave up 5 bases, with 21 bases separating them. CDR3 length: 14 residues. Germline lookup yields CDR1 MNHEY and CDR2 SVGEGT. CDR3 sequence reads: CAAESRSRGETQYF. The CDR3, as DNA: TGTGCCGCCGAGTCTCGCTCGCGCGGGGAGACCCAGTACTTC.

The chain employs TRBV6-2 or TRBV6-3 and TRBJ2-1, with 7 bases lining up with TRBD2. The junction had 9 bases not matched to a gene; V was cut back by 9 bases and J by 1 base. The CDR3 runs to 15 residues. Germline loops: CDR1 MNHEY, CDR2 SVGEGT. CDR3 nucleotide sequence: TGTGCCAGTAATCCGAGGGGAGGGTCCTACAATGAGCAGTTCTTC. It specifies CASNPRGGSYNEQFF.

This rearrangement joins TRBV6-5 to TRBJ2-2, with 10 bases aligning to TRBD1. V dropped 10 bases and J dropped 4; count of bases not matched to a gene: 3. Germline V gene sequence: CDR1 MNHEY, CDR2 SVGAGI. The CDR3 spans 13 residues. The CDR3 here is CATGQGVTGELFF. The CDR3 nucleotides read TGTGCCACTGGACAGGGGGTCACCGGGGAGCTGTTTTTT.

This clonotype turned up a few times. The gene calls are TRBV12-3 or TRBV12-4 and TRBJ2-1; D unclear. V was trimmed by 7 bases and J by 5 bases, leaving 6 bases between them. The length of the CDR3 is 11 residues. The CDR3 protein is CASTANNEQFF. DNA of the CDR3: TGTGCCAGCACTGCAAACAATGAGCAGTTCTTC.